The next 19 T cell receptor beta chains were all read from a single sample in a study of blood T cell repertoires in COVID-19. Only in-frame clones appear in the TCRdb table, and some are missing; sequencing was by immunoSEQ multiplex PCR. The sample holds a few hundred thousand clones, 65% to 90% seen once. Sequencing input: peripheral blood. The receptors here all came from a human donor in a cohort sampled during active COVID-19.

The chain links TRBV19 to TRBJ2-3; maybe TRBD2 (5 bases). The CDR3 totals 14 residues. From germline, CDR1 is LNHDA and CDR2 SQIVND (reference sequence). Trimming cost V 0 bases and J 4 bases, with 8 bases left between them. CDR3 bases: TGTGCCAGTAGTATAGAATTAGCGTCAGATACGCAGTATTTT. This codes for CASSIELASDTQYF.

The rearrangement uses TRBV6-1 and TRBJ1-6; D not certain. The V end was cut by 3 bases, the J end by 10 bases, with 13 bases between. Germline V gene data show CDR1 as MNHNS and CDR2 as SASEGT. The CDR3 length is 14 residues. The CDR3 DNA follows: TGTGCCAGCAGTGATCTGGGAGGCGGCTCACCCCTCCACTTT. Amino acid sequence: CASSDLGGGSPLHF.

This clone was seen a single time. The CDR3 loop reads CASRRTATSGDSYEQYF. As DNA, the CDR3 is TGTGCCAGCAGACGCACGGCGACTAGCGGGGACTCCTACGAGCAGTACTTC. The rearrangement uses TRBV27 and TRBJ2-7, with 11 bases lining up with TRBD2. V lost 6 bases and J lost 0; bases outside the gene matches: 10. This CDR3 contains 17 residues. CDR1 MNHEY and CDR2 SMNVEV come from the germline V gene (reference sequence).

This rearrangement joins TRBV20-1 to TRBJ2-2; 7 bases are a match to TRBD2. CDR3 size: 18 residues. Germline trimming cut 3 bases from V and 4 bases from J; bases unmatched to any gene: 17. The V gene's germline CDR1 is DFQATT and CDR2 SNEGSKA (reference sequence). CDR3 nucleotide sequence: TGCAGTGCTAGTCGTAGAATTGGCGGGAGTGTCACCACCGGGGAGCTGTTTTTT. Its protein product is CSASRRIGGSVTTGELFF.

The chain employs TRBV9 and TRBJ2-5; 10 bases match TRBD1. This CDR3 comprises 14 residues. Germline CDR1 is SGDLS and CDR2 is YYNGEE. V lost 4 bases and J lost 5; bases outside the gene matches: 5. The CDR3 DNA is TGTGCCAGCAGCAGACAGGGGGCGTCGGAGACCCAGTACTTC. Amino acid sequence: CASSRQGASETQYF.

This clone was detected only once. This rearrangement joins TRBV28 to TRBJ1-4, with a possible D match to TRBD1 (5 bases). The CDR3 is 15 residues long. V was shortened by 7 bases and J by 3 bases, with 15 bases between the two germline ends. Germline V lookup: CDR1 MDHEN, CDR2 SYDVKM. The CDR3 sequence is CASNAGPTSNEKLFF. CDR3 DNA: TGTGCCAGCAATGCGGGACCGACCTCTAATGAAAAACTGTTTTTT.

J is TRBJ2-5 and V is TRBV29-1, with a tentative D call TRBD1 (5 bases). The V end lost 2 bases, the J end lost 7 bases, and 20 bases lay between the germline ends. The CDR3 is 15 residues long. CDR1 and CDR2 from the germline V gene are SQVTM and ANQGSEA. The chain's CDR3 is CSVETTGLGARTQYF. In DNA form, the CDR3 reads TGCAGCGTTGAAACCACCGGGCTAGGGGCGCGGACCCAGTACTTC.

The chain is built from TRBV24-1 and TRBJ2-7; D call uncertain. Trimming left V 1 base short and J 5 bases short, with 5 bases between. This CDR3 spans 12 amino acids. The germline V gene encodes CDR1 KGHDR and CDR2 SFDVKD. The CDR3 coding sequence is TGTGCCACCAGTGATTTACTGCACGAGCAGTACTTC. Its translation is CATSDLLHEQYF.

This clone showed up just once. The chain has TRBV4-2 and TRBJ1-2; D is possibly TRBD1 (5 bases). The V end was cut by 0 bases, the J end by 2 bases, with 13 bases between. CDR1 is LGHNA and CDR2 is YNFKEQ in the germline V gene. The CDR3 sequence is 16 residues long. The CDR3 region is CASSQDRGGTNYGYTF. For the CDR3, the DNA is TGTGCCAGCAGCCAAGATCGGGGGGGGACCAACTATGGCTACACCTTC.

The chain carries TRBV10-3 and TRBJ2-1, with 9 bases matching TRBD2. In germline, CDR1 is ENHRY, CDR2 SYGVKD. CDR3 size: 17 residues. V dropped 3 bases and J dropped 8; count of bases not matched to a gene: 14. The CDR3 is CAISDPLQGGRADEQFF. The CDR3 DNA reads as TGTGCCATCAGTGATCCCCTCCAGGGCGGGAGGGCCGATGAGCAGTTCTTC.

The CDR3 nucleotides read TGTGCCAGCAGCCACCGGTGGGGACTAGCGGGTGGAGAGACCCAGTACTTC. This translates into CASSHRWGLAGGETQYF. This chain links TRBV4-2 with TRBJ2-5; 12 bases are a match to TRBD2. The length of the CDR3 is 17 residues. The germline V gene encodes CDR1 LGHNA and CDR2 YNFKEQ. V gave up 3 bases and J gave up 4 bases; unmatched junction bases: 9.

CDR3 in amino acids: CASSPDRGRAETQYF. CDR3 in DNA: TGTGCCTCCTCCCCGGACAGGGGGCGTGCAGAGACCCAGTACTTC. This rearrangement joins TRBV27 to TRBJ2-5, with 11 bases lining up with TRBD1. The CDR3 length is 15 residues. V gave up 11 bases and J gave up 4 bases; unmatched junction bases: 12. Germline loops: CDR1 MNHEY, CDR2 SMNVEV (reference sequence).

The rearrangement joins TRBV4-3 to TRBJ2-1; 10 positions agree with TRBD2. The J segment lost 10 bases and the V segment lost 3 bases, leaving 6 bases of the junction unmatched. CDR3 length: 14 residues. Per germline, CDR1 LGHNA and CDR2 YSLEER. CDR3: CASSQDLAGEEQFF. CDR3 sequence (DNA): TGCGCCAGCAGCCAGGACCTAGCGGGAGAGGAGCAGTTCTTC.

The chain carries TRBV28 and TRBJ2-7; 8 bases fit TRBD1. The CDR3 length is 12 residues. CDR1 MDHEN and CDR2 SYDVKM come from the germline V gene. V trimming: 6 bases; J trimming: 6 bases; junction bases outside the gene matches: 4. The CDR3 bases are TGTGCCAGCAGAACGACAGGGGTCGAGCAGTACTTC. This encodes CASRTTGVEQYF.

The chain is built from TRBV7-9 and TRBJ1-1; 7 bases line up with TRBD1. Unmatched junction bases numbered 10, after V lost 2 bases and J lost 7 bases. The CDR3 loop spans 15 amino acids. The germline CDR1 and CDR2 sequences are SEHNR and FQNEAQ (reference sequence). As DNA, the CDR3 is TGTGCCAGCAGCTTACCGACAGGGAGTAATAATGAAGCTTTCTTT. Protein sequence: CASSLPTGSNNEAFF.

The genes are TRBV28 and TRBJ1-2; D gene unclear. CDR1 and CDR2 from the germline V gene are MDHEN and SYDVKM. V dropped 1 base and J dropped 4 bases, with 13 bases sitting between them. The CDR3 runs 15 residues. This chain's CDR3 is CASSLSFSGVYGYTF. As DNA, the CDR3 is TGTGCCAGCAGTTTATCTTTCAGCGGCGTCTATGGCTACACCTTC.

V usage is TRBV10-3 and J usage is TRBJ2-4; D call uncertain. The germline CDR1 and CDR2 sequences are ENHRY and SYGVKD. With 3 bases removed from V and 9 bases from J, the gap between germline ends came to 6 bases. The CDR3 extends over 11 amino acids. The CDR3 sequence is CAISERGIQYF. The DNA for the CDR3 is TGTGCCATCAGTGAACGAGGCATTCAGTACTTC.

The V call is TRBV19, the J call TRBJ2-5; D perhaps matches TRBD1 (6 bases). The germline gives CDR1 LNHDA, CDR2 SQIVND (reference sequence). This CDR3 is built from 15 residues. The V and J ends lost 2 bases and 3 bases respectively, with 13 bases between them. The CDR3 protein is CASSIFPTGEETQYF. The CDR3 DNA follows: TGTGCCAGTAGTATATTCCCGACAGGAGAAGAGACCCAGTACTTC. Combining the CDR3 with reference TRBV19 and TRBJ2-5 gives the whole variable domain DGGITQSPKYLFRKEGQNVTLSCEQNLNHDAMYWYRQDPGQGLRLIYYSQIVNDFQKGDIAEGYSVSREKKESFPLTVTSAQKNPTAFYLCASSIFPTGEETQYFGPGTRLLVL.

This sequence joins TRBV7-2 and TRBJ2-5; 7 bases agree with TRBD2. With V trimmed by 4 bases and J by 3 bases, 5 bases remained unmatched. This CDR3 has 14 amino acids. Per germline, CDR1 SGHTA and CDR2 FQGNSA. The CDR3 DNA follows: TGTGCCAGCAGCTGGGCCGGGAGGAAAGAGACCCAGTACTTC. Its translation is CASSWAGRKETQYF.